The T cell receptor (beta chain) under discussion was sequenced for a study of memory B cells and T cells in multiple sclerosis (dated by TCRdb to 2017 to 2018). Study-level background: TCR beta repertoires of autoproliferating peripheral T cells were compared with the TCR beta repertoires of brain lesion-infiltrating T cells in multiple sclerosis patients. A couple of multiple sclerosis patients were included in the TCR sequencing because brain lesions obtained at autopsy or brain-infiltrating cells obtained from biopsy were available for them.

Findings and caveats that apply to the study as a whole: Clone-set sizes differed between compartments, which influenced counts of shared clonotypes and required normalization.

The germline ends are 5 bases apart after V is trimmed by 6 bases and J by 5 bases. CDR1 and CDR2, per the germline V gene, are ENHRY and SYGVKD. From the cysteine through the phenylalanine, the CDR3 covers 11 amino acids. The sequence is cut down to CDR3 DNA, 33 bases in frame from base 1. After CFSE-labeled PBMCs were cultured without a stimulus, the autoproliferating (CFSEdim) and non-proliferating (CFSEhi) T cell fractions were sequenced separately. Altogether, roughly 5.1x10^7 CFSE-labeled PBMCs were kept in culture for seven to eight days with no stimulus, after which the replicate wells were combined. PBMCs were labeled with approximately 0.5 uM CFSE and were cultured without exogenous stimuli in serum-free AIM-V medium. Before use, PBMCs were isolated by Ficoll density gradient centrifugation and cryopreserved. Live 7-AAD-negative cells were sorted on a FACSAria III, washed with PBS, and frozen at -80 degrees C as dry pellets.

This clone is medium-sized (0.01 to 0.1%) in terms of sample share. Which antigen it targets is not known. The record has no base qualities; no much larger clone is one base away. TCRbeta CDR3 regions were amplified from extracted genomic DNA using the immunoSEQ Platform. The immunoSEQ assay combined multiplex PCR with high-throughput sequencing and a vendor bioinformatics pipeline. The authors' pipeline ran thus. Non-productive sequences and CDR3s shorter than 4 amino acids were removed, and clonotype frequencies were recalculated per sample. In immunoSEQ Analyzer 2.0, a clonotype counted as shared when the CDR3 amino acid, V gene and J gene sequences were identical. Repertoire overlap was normalized by dividing shared clonotype counts by the product of both clone-set sizes, with the result scaled by 1000 into arbitrary units. TCRdb took over this immuneACCESS table, retaining in-frame rearrangements with V and J assigned. Such tables are incomplete; in checked studies, under half of the missing clones stem from an unresolved V gene, and the remainder is unexplained. D and trimming come from the DNA, and the V and J calls and clone size come from that table. The sample data list around 50,000 clones, and roughly four fifths of these were observed just once. Clones ranked in the top ten supply about 1.1% of the sample.

What was sequenced was PBMCs from blood kept in culture. Rearrangement joined TRBV10-3 to TRBJ1-3; the D gene is unclear. The clonotype comes from a human donor with multiple sclerosis. The CDR3 has the sequence CAIRGRNTIYF. The nucleotide sequence is given as TGTGCCATCAGGGGCCGAAACACCATATATTTT.